The 5 T cell receptor beta chains below come from one sample, sequenced in a study of blood T cell repertoires in COVID-19. Libraries were prepared by immunoSEQ multiplex PCR; TCRdb keeps only in-frame clonotypes and omits some of them. The sample lists about 210,000 clones, around 83% occurring once. The sample taken for sequencing was peripheral blood. The receptors come from a woman of 80 years or more with acute or convalescent COVID-19.

The chain uses TRBV7-8 and TRBJ2-7, with D possibly TRBD1 on 7 matching bases. V was pared by 1 base and J by 4 bases, with 17 bases between. The germline V gene has CDR1 SGHVS and CDR2 FQNEAQ. This CDR3 spans 16 amino acids. The CDR3 loop reads CASSLGLAGGKYEQYF. CDR3 bases: TGTGCCAGCAGCTTAGGTCTTGCAGGGGGGAAGTACGAGCAGTACTTC.

The V and J genes are TRBV7-9 and TRBJ1-1; D remains ambiguous. Trimming took off 5 bases at V and 3 bases at J, with 7 bases between the two ends. Germline V gene lookup returns CDR1 SEHNR and CDR2 FQNEAQ (reference sequence). There are 12 residues in the CDR3. The CDR3, as DNA: TGTGCCAGCAGCGCCCGGGACACTGAAGCTTTCTTT. The encoded protein is CASSARDTEAFF.

CDR3: CATYNYGYTF. The CDR3 DNA reads as TGTGCCACCTATAACTATGGCTACACCTTC. J is TRBJ1-2 and V is TRBV24-1; D uncertain. V was shortened by 9 bases and J by 1 base, with 2 bases between the two germline ends. CDR1 is KGHDR, CDR2 SFDVKD, per germline. The CDR3 runs to 10 residues.

The chain joins TRBV29-1 to TRBJ1-5, with D perhaps matching TRBD1 (6 bases). Deletions cut 4 bases from V and 6 bases from J, with 13 bases between. The CDR3 is 13 amino acids. The germline CDR1 and CDR2 sequences are SQVTM and ANQGSEA. The CDR3 loop reads CSVAGVVGQPQHF. The CDR3 DNA sequence: TGCAGCGTTGCAGGGGTGGTTGGTCAGCCCCAGCATTTT.

The chain uses TRBV19 and TRBJ2-2, with TRBD1 identical over 7 bases. CDR1 is LNHDA and CDR2 is SQIVND in the germline V gene (reference sequence). This CDR3 has 14 amino acids. V lost 7 bases to trimming and J lost 6 bases; unmatched junction nucleotides: 8. The chain's CDR3 is CASTHQGGSGELFF. Written as DNA, the CDR3 is TGTGCCAGTACCCACCAAGGGGGCTCCGGGGAGCTGTTTTTT.